The 23 T cell receptor beta chains below all came from one sample that was sequenced in a study of blood T cell repertoires in COVID-19. The table came from immunoSEQ multiplex PCR; TCRdb's copy has only in-frame clones and leaves some out. The data contain some 150,000 clones, 70% to 90% of them singletons. The sample taken for sequencing was peripheral blood. The receptor set was obtained from a middle-aged man who had recovered from COVID-19.

This clone was found once. The chain carries TRBV5-8 and TRBJ1-2; 8 nucleotides line up with TRBD1. Germline lookup yields CDR1 SGHTS and CDR2 YDEGEE. The CDR3 covers 13 residues. J was trimmed by 7 bases and V by 7 bases; bases with no gene match: 9. CDR3 sequence: CASRLRGLVGYTF. The CDR3 DNA reads TGTGCCAGCCGACTCAGGGGGCTGGTTGGCTACACCTTC. The entire variable domain, with the rest obtained from reference TRBV5-8 and TRBJ1-2, is as follows: EAGVTQSPTHLIKTRGQQATLRCSPISGHTSVYWYQQALGLGLQFLLWYDEGEERNRGNFPPRFSGRQFPNYSSELNVNALELEDSALYLCASRLRGLVGYTFGSGTRLTVV.

J is TRBJ1-1 and V is TRBV6-5, with D maybe TRBD1 (6 bases). V was cut by 2 bases and J by 1 base, with 8 bases left in between. The CDR3 length is 14 residues. CDR1 is MNHEY, CDR2 SVGAGI, per germline. The CDR3 protein is CASSYDRQNTEAFF. The CDR3 DNA follows: TGTGCCAGCAGTTACGACAGGCAGAACACTGAAGCTTTCTTT.

The chain carries TRBV7-6 and TRBJ2-7; maybe TRBD2 (5 bases). The V end was cut by 0 bases, the J end by 5 bases, with 8 bases between. This CDR3 comprises 13 residues. CDR1 and CDR2 from the germline V gene are SGHVS and FNYEAQ. The CDR3 spells CASSLAEANEQYF. The CDR3 DNA reads TGTGCCAGCAGCTTAGCGGAGGCGAACGAGCAGTACTTC.

This chain uses TRBV7-9 with TRBJ2-3; 8 bases align to TRBD2. This CDR3 is built from 16 residues. Germline-derived CDR1 and CDR2 are SEHNR and FQNEAQ (reference sequence). V was clipped by 2 bases and J by 1 base; unmatched bases: 5. The CDR3 DNA reads TGTGCCAGCAGCTTAATGCGGGGGGCGGGCACAGATACGCAGTATTTT. This codes for CASSLMRGAGTDTQYF.

The chain recombines TRBV5-1 with TRBJ2-5, with TRBD1 as a possible D gene (5 bases). V dropped 2 bases and J dropped 5 bases, with 10 bases sitting between them. The CDR3 totals 13 residues. Germline lookup yields CDR1 SGHRS and CDR2 YFSETQ. The CDR3 region has the DNA TGCGCCAGCAGCTTAGGGGCAAGGGAGACCCAGTACTTC. Protein: CASSLGARETQYF.

The rearrangement links TRBV5-1 to TRBJ2-1; 7 bases align to TRBD1. The CDR3 consists of 13 residues. J gave up 7 bases and V 1 base, and 2 bases lay outside the gene matches. CDR1 is SGHRS and CDR2 is YFSETQ in the germline V gene. The DNA of the CDR3 is TGCGCCAGCAGCTTGAAGGGGGCGAATGAGCAGTTCTTC. It encodes CASSLKGANEQFF.

CDR3 nucleotides: TGTGCCAGCAGCCAGGCGGGGGGGACCTCCTACGAGCAGTACTTC. Amino acids: CASSQAGGTSYEQYF. The chain links TRBV7-2 to TRBJ2-7; TRBD2 matches 9 bases. V was clipped by 5 bases and J by 0 bases; unmatched bases: 5. The CDR3 is 15 residues long. The V gene's germline CDR1 is SGHTA and CDR2 FQGNSA.

CDR3 in amino acids: CASSLGGLAGFADTQYF. The CDR3 nucleotides are TGTGCCAGCAGCTTAGGTGGCCTAGCGGGGTTTGCAGATACGCAGTATTTT. The V call is TRBV7-6, the J call TRBJ2-3; 9 nucleotides agree with TRBD2. CDR3 length equals 17 residues. The V gene end was trimmed by 1 base and the J gene end by 4 bases; junction bases not matched to a gene: 9. The germline CDR1 and CDR2 sequences are SGHVS and FNYEAQ.

In nucleotides, the CDR3 is TGTGCCAGCAGTTTAGGACAGGCTGGCTACACCTTC. It codes for CASSLGQAGYTF. The V and J genes are TRBV12-3 or TRBV12-4 and TRBJ1-2, with D possibly TRBD1 on 6 matching bases. The CDR3 length is 12 residues. V was cut by 1 base and J by 7 bases, with 7 bases left in between.

The chain employs TRBV28 and TRBJ2-2; TRBD1 matches at 11 bases. Germline V CDR1 and CDR2: MDHEN, SYDVKM. Unmatched junction bases numbered 2, after V lost 4 bases and J lost 4 bases. The CDR3 length is 15 residues. The DNA of the CDR3 is TGTGCCAGCAGTTCCGGGACAGGGGGCACCGGGGAGCTGTTTTTT. It specifies CASSSGTGGTGELFF.

The rearrangement uses TRBV15 and TRBJ1-1; D unresolved. CDR1 is LNHNV, CDR2 YYDKDF, per germline (reference sequence). Trimming pared 1 base from V and 0 bases from J, leaving 9 bases between. The CDR3 loop spans 15 amino acids. The CDR3 region has the DNA TGTGCCACCAGCAGAGGTTTCGCGATGAACACTGAAGCTTTCTTT. Protein: CATSRGFAMNTEAFF. The entire variable domain, with the rest obtained from reference TRBV15 and TRBJ1-1, is as follows: DAMVIQNPRYQVTQFGKPVTLSCSQTLNHNVMYWYQQKSSQAPKLLFHYYDKDFNNEADTPDNFQSRRPNTSFCFLDIRSPGLGDTAMYLCATSRGFAMNTEAFFGQGTRLTVV.

V gene TRBV27 combines with J gene TRBJ1-2, with 7 bases that match TRBD1. Germline loops: CDR1 MNHEY, CDR2 SMNVEV (reference sequence). This CDR3 is built from 14 residues. V lost 7 bases, J lost 4 bases, and 9 bases stayed unmatched. The CDR3: CASTQTGFSYGYTF. The CDR3 bases are TGTGCCAGCACCCAGACAGGGTTTAGCTATGGCTACACCTTC.

The rearrangement joins TRBV6-5 to TRBJ2-3; TRBD1 might be the D (5 bases). This CDR3 has 14 amino acids. CDR1 is MNHEY, CDR2 SVGAGI, per germline. V was shortened by 10 bases and J by 2 bases, with 16 bases between the two germline ends. This CDR3 is CATTQQVNTDTQYF. In DNA, the CDR3 is TGTGCCACCACCCAACAGGTGAACACAGATACGCAGTATTTT.

The chain uses TRBV28 and TRBJ2-7, with D hard to call. This CDR3 contains 14 residues. Deletions cut 6 bases from V and 2 bases from J, with 14 bases between. Germline V gene data show CDR1 as MDHEN and CDR2 as SYDVKM. In DNA form, the CDR3 reads TGTGCCAGCAGACTTTCTAGGTCCCCCTACGAGCAGTACTTC. It encodes CASRLSRSPYEQYF.

This rearrangement joins TRBV28 to TRBJ1-1, with 8 bases fitting TRBD1. V shed 6 bases, J shed 4 bases, and the junction held 7 bases outside the gene matches. From germline, CDR1 is MDHEN and CDR2 SYDVKM. The CDR3 runs to 14 residues. Written as DNA, the CDR3 is TGTGCCAGCAGATTACAGGGGGGACTCACTGAAGCTTTCTTT. This sequence encodes CASRLQGGLTEAFF.

V gene TRBV11-2 combines with J gene TRBJ2-7, with 7 nucleotides matching TRBD2. The CDR3 has 13 residues. Germline V gene data show CDR1 as SGHAT and CDR2 as FQNNGV. Trimming cost V 6 bases and J 2 bases; bases outside gene matches: 4. The CDR3 coding sequence is TGTGCCAGCAGGGAACGGGGGGCCTACGAGCAGTACTTC. This encodes CASRERGAYEQYF. Full variable domain (remainder filled in from reference TRBV11-2 and TRBJ2-7): EAGVAQSPRYKIIEKRQSVAFWCNPISGHATLYWYQQILGQGPKLLIQFQNNGVVDDSQLPKDRFSAERLKGVDSTLKIQPAKLEDSAVYLCASRERGAYEQYFGPGTRLTVT.

CDR3 region: CASSITRTGQHF. CDR3 sequence (DNA): TGTGCCAGTAGTATAACGAGGACAGGCCAGCATTTT. The chain joins TRBV19 to TRBJ1-5; 7 bases map to TRBD1. Germline CDR1 and CDR2: LNHDA and SQIVND (reference sequence). The CDR3 is made up of 12 amino acids. The V gene end was trimmed by 2 bases and the J gene end by 12 bases; junction bases not matched to a gene: 4.

The V call is TRBV10-3, the J call TRBJ1-1; 9 bases fit TRBD1. The germline gives CDR1 ENHRY, CDR2 SYGVKD. The CDR3 is made up of 15 amino acids. V dropped 6 bases and J dropped 4; count of bases not matched to a gene: 9. The CDR3 nucleotides read TGTGCCATCAGGCTCAGGACAGGGGAAGGCACTGAAGCTTTCTTT. Its translation: CAIRLRTGEGTEAFF.

The chain has TRBV7-9 and TRBJ2-2; 10 bases align to TRBD2. The CDR3 totals 14 residues. The trim removed 9 bases at V and 1 base at J, leaving 2 bases unmatched. The germline gives CDR1 SEHNR, CDR2 FQNEAQ (reference sequence). Here the CDR3 reads CASLAGGNTGELFF. Here the CDR3 DNA reads TGTGCCAGTTTAGCGGGAGGGAACACCGGGGAGCTGTTTTTT.

The J gene is TRBJ2-5, the V gene TRBV7-2; 13 bases match TRBD2. There are 17 residues in the CDR3. V lost 3 bases, J lost 2 bases, and 6 bases stayed unmatched. Germline-derived CDR1 and CDR2 are SGHTA and FQGNSA. In DNA, the CDR3 is TGTGCCAGCAGCTTGCCGACTAGCGGGAGGAGGCAAGAGACCCAGTACTTC. Its protein product is CASSLPTSGRRQETQYF.

The chain joins TRBV28 to TRBJ2-1; no definite D call. The CDR3 has 14 residues. Germline V gene lookup returns CDR1 MDHEN and CDR2 SYDVKM. V was clipped by 7 bases and J by 0 bases, with 10 bases between them. CDR3 in amino acids: CASTSPVSYNEQFF. Here the CDR3 DNA reads TGTGCCAGCACTTCCCCCGTCTCCTACAATGAGCAGTTCTTC. The full variable domain, its missing parts supplied by reference TRBV28 and TRBJ2-1, is DVKVTQSSRYLVKRTGEKVFLECVQDMDHENMFWYRQDPGLGLRLIYFSYDVKMKEKGDIPEGYSVSREKKERFSLILESASTNQTSMYLCASTSPVSYNEQFFGPGTRLTVL.

The chain is built from TRBV7-9 and TRBJ2-7; D gene uncertain. Trimming left V 5 bases short and J 6 bases short, with 11 bases between. CDR1 and CDR2 from the germline V gene are SEHNR and FQNEAQ (reference sequence). The CDR3 contains 12 residues. The CDR3 protein is CASSLVHLEQYF. The CDR3, as DNA: TGTGCCAGCAGCCTTGTACATCTCGAGCAGTACTTC. Variable domain in full (rest from reference TRBV7-9 and TRBJ2-7): DTGVSQNPRHKITKRGQNVTFRCDPISEHNRLYWYRQTLGQGPEFLTYFQNEAQLEKSRLLSDRFSAERPKGSFSTLEIQRTEQGDSAMYLCASSLVHLEQYFGPGTRLTVT.

This rearrangement joins TRBV10-3 to TRBJ1-2; no clear D gene. Germline CDR1 is ENHRY and CDR2 is SYGVKD. V was cut by 4 bases and J by 1 base, with 10 bases left in between. CDR3 size: 14 residues. CDR3 DNA sequence: TGTGCCATCAGTGCCGACACCTTTAACTATGGCTACACCTTC. Amino acid sequence: CAISADTFNYGYTF.